This TCR beta chain was obtained from a study of blood T cells in healthy people across ages. Findings and caveats of the study: Versus aged donors, long-lived donors had higher diversity and more naive CD4+ cells. Strongly correlated with naive T cell percentage was TCR beta diversity. Diversity of TCR beta per million T cells declined in a roughly linear way with age.

The second PCR ran roughly 6 to 12 cycles with a sample-barcoded 5' primer and J-beta primers. TCRdb reprocessed the 5' RACE reads with MiXCR, giving one entry per CDR3 protein. The sample includes more than 800,000 distinct CDR3 sequences, more than 40% of them seen just once. In its sample, this clonotype was seen a few times. Its antigen is still unknown. Per the germline V gene, CDR1 is SEHNR and CDR2 is FQNEAQ (reference sequence). Deletions cut 7 bases from V and 3 bases from J, with 13 bases between. The CDR3 sequence is 14 residues long. The TCR was taken from an older woman in good health. V usage is TRBV7-9 and J usage is TRBJ2-1; D might be TRBD2 (5 bases). Sequenced material: blood. CDR3 sequence (DNA): TGTGCCAGCACTGAGGGCTACCGCTACAATGAGCAGTTCTTC. It translates to CASTEGYRYNEQFF.